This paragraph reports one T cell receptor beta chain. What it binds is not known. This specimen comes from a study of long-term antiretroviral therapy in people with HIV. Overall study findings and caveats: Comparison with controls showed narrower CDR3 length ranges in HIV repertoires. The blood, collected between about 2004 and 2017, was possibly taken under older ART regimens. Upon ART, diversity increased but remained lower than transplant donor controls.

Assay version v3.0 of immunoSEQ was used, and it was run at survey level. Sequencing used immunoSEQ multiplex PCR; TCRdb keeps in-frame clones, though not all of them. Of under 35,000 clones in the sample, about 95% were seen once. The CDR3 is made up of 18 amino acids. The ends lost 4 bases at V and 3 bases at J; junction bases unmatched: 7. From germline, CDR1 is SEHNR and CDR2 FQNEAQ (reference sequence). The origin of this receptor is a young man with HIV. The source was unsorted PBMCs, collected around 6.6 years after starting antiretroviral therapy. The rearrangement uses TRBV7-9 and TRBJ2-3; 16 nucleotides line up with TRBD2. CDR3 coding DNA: TGTGCCAGCAGCTCCGGGACTAGCGGGAGGGCCGTTACAGATACGCAGTATTTT. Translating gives CASSSGTSGRAVTDTQYF.